This note documents a single T cell receptor (beta chain) sequence. The antigen it binds to is not known. One base away there is no much larger clone; base qualities are not given. This record belongs to a study of Ad26.COV2.S vaccination and SARS-CoV-2 variants (dated by TCRdb to the early 2020s). With regard to the full study: Donors in the vaccine arm were drawn from COV1001, a multicentre, randomized, double-blind, placebo-controlled phase I-IIa trial testing Ad26.COV2.S in healthy adults. Dosing of Ad26.COV2.S was intramuscular, at either 5x10^10 or 1x10^11 viral particles, delivered as one shot or as two shots spaced 56 days apart. Sequencing of the TCRbeta repertoire served to evaluate the specificity and breadth of SARS-CoV-2-reactive T cell receptors following Ad26.COV2.S vaccination. A total of approximately 32 samples were included in the TCR-sequenced set, comprising roughly 19 Ad26.COV2.S vaccine recipients, 5 placebo recipients and 8 SARS-CoV-2 convalescent individuals. Trial participants were randomized into five groups of five, in which low-dose or high-dose Ad26.COV2.S was given once or twice, or placebo was given on both occasions. Investigators remained blinded to trial group allocation during experiments and outcome assessment.

This specimen's treatment or condition label, per the study, means: roughly 20 received Ad26.COV2.S at low or high dose, single or two shots; about 5 received placebo; per-sample allocation not given. For vaccine and placebo recipients, repertoires were sequenced using samples collected on day 63 after the first injection. Between 29 July and 7 August 2020, Cohort 1b enrolled around 24 adults aged 18-55 years at one site in Boston, USA. Ad26.COV2.S consisted of a replication-incompetent adenovirus type 26 vector by which a prefusion-stabilized SARS-CoV-2 spike protein from the original Wuhan strain was expressed. For CDR1 and CDR2, the germline V gene lists KGHDR and SFDVKD. The CDR3 spans 16 residues, from the cysteine through the phenylalanine. Here the CDR3 DNA is all that survives: 48 bases in frame from base 1. A distance of 12 bases separates the germline ends of V and J, which lose 3 bases and 2 bases respectively.

The paper as a whole reports these results and caveats: The study lacked the statistical power to compare responses across vaccine doses or regimens. Ad26.COV2.S recipients had higher spike-specific TCR breadth than placebo recipients (P = 0.0014). The authors noted that total T cell responses may have been underestimated by the TCR breadth and depth analyses. Vaccine and placebo recipients had similar non-spike TCR breadth, a finding consistent with the vaccine containing only spike. After vaccination, substantial breadth of spike-specific CD8+ and CD4+ T cell responses was reported.

TCRbeta CDR3 regions were sequenced with the immunoSEQ Assay. After extraction, genomic DNA underwent amplification by bias-controlled multiplex PCR, followed by high-throughput sequencing. The authors' pipeline ran thus. To quantify the absolute abundance of every unique TCRbeta CDR3 region, sequences were collapsed and filtered. T cell fraction was estimated by normalizing TCRbeta template counts to usable DNA, which was measured by amplifying reference genes present in all nucleated cells. Repertoire TCRs were annotated as SARS-CoV-2-specific by exact matching of V gene, CDR3 amino acid sequence and J gene to a known reactive TCR set. The reference SARS-CoV-2 TCR set came from MIRA and was filtered for enrichment in COVID-19-positive ImmuneCODE repertoires, removing public or cross-reactive TCRs. Using the MIRA antigens, annotated TCRs were further analysed by specific ORF or by position within an ORF. Breadth was defined as annotated unique rearrangements over total unique productive rearrangements; depth was the summed frequency of those rearrangements. Two-sided Wilcoxon rank-sum tests were used to compare TCR breadth between groups. This immuneACCESS table, as held by TCRdb, lists in-frame sequences with V and J called but not all clones. Of the missing ones, under half trace to an unresolved V gene in checked studies; the others have no known cause. For V, J and clone size, that table is used; D and trimming come from the DNA. The sample data list roughly 500,000 clones, and roughly nine tenths of these were observed just once. The leading ten clones occupy over 2.5% of the sample.

The sample here was peripheral blood, taken in a trial of Ad26.COV2.S vaccine versus placebo. This chain is built from TRBV24-1 and TRBJ2-2, with TRBD2 perhaps the D gene, on 7 matching bases. This clonotype originated in a person between 18 and 59 years old who received the Ad26.COV2.S COVID-19 vaccine or a placebo. The CDR3 region reads CATSDPSGTNTGELFF. The base sequence is TGTGCCACCAGTGATCCCAGCGGGACAAACACCGGGGAGCTGTTTTTT.